Listed here are 21 T cell receptor beta chains from one sample, sequenced in a study of blood T cells in healthy people across ages. A J-beta primer mix and a sample-barcoded 5' primer were used in a second PCR of roughly 7 to 12 cycles. MiXCR, applied by TCRdb to the 5' RACE reads, yields one record per CDR3 protein. The sample includes about 970,000 distinct CDR3 sequences, just over 50% seen only once; the top ten take about a fifth. Material: blood. The source is a woman between 55 and 75 years old in good health.

This clonotype occurred once. The chain employs TRBV7-6 and TRBJ1-6; maybe TRBD1 (5 bases). The germline V gene has CDR1 SGHVS and CDR2 FNYEAQ. V dropped 5 bases and J dropped 7 bases, with 15 bases sitting between them. This CDR3 contains 15 residues. The CDR3 region has the DNA TGTGCCAGCAGCATACTAACAGGCAAGAATTCACCCCTCCACTTT. This sequence encodes CASSILTGKNSPLHF.

V is TRBV6-4 and J is TRBJ2-1, with 7 bases that match TRBD2. The last part of the DNA fits TRBJ2-7 better; the J call may be wrong. This CDR3 has 14 amino acids. Germline V lookup: CDR1 MRHNA, CDR2 SNTAGT. CDR3 coding DNA: TGTGCCAGCAGTGCAGCGGGACGGTACAATGAGCAGTACTTC. Encoded protein: CASSAAGRYNEQYF.

The V call is TRBV7-2, the J call TRBJ2-3, with D possibly being TRBD1 or TRBD2 (5 bases each). The ends were cut back, 4 bases at V and 7 bases at J, with 15 bases in the middle. Germline V gene data show CDR1 as SGHTA and CDR2 as FQGNSA. The CDR3 totals 14 residues. The CDR3 here is CASSYWDGSHTQYF. The CDR3 nucleotides read TGTGCCAGCAGCTACTGGGACGGATCTCATACGCAGTATTTT.

This clonotype was counted a few times. CDR3 protein: CASSLGGRRNTDTQYF. The CDR3 bases are TGTGCCAGCAGCTTAGGAGGGCGCAGGAACACAGATACGCAGTATTTT. The chain combines TRBV7-2 with TRBJ2-3, with D maybe TRBD2 (5 bases). V dropped 1 base and J dropped 2 bases, with 13 bases sitting between them. From germline, CDR1 is SGHTA and CDR2 FQGNSA. The CDR3 extends over 16 amino acids.

The J gene is TRBJ2-4, the V gene TRBV28; the D is unclear. CDR1 is MDHEN, CDR2 SYDVKM, per germline. CDR3 length: 13 amino acids. Trimming took off 7 bases at V and 4 bases at J, with 11 bases between the two ends. The CDR3 DNA reads TGTGCCAGCAATGGACGCTTTAAAAACATTCAGTACTTC. Its translation: CASNGRFKNIQYF.

Here the CDR3 DNA reads TGCGCCAGCAGCTCTCGGACAGAGGTGAACACTGAAGCTTTCTTT. Its translation: CASSSRTEVNTEAFF. The V and J genes are TRBV5-1 and TRBJ1-1, with D possibly TRBD1 on 6 matching bases. Trimming cost V 3 bases and J 0 bases, with 12 bases left between them. Per germline, CDR1 SGHRS and CDR2 YFSETQ. The CDR3 consists of 15 residues.

The chain carries TRBV7-9 and TRBJ2-1; 8 nucleotides agree with TRBD2. V dropped 1 base and J dropped 7; count of bases not matched to a gene: 6. There are 15 residues in the CDR3. In germline, CDR1 is SEHNR, CDR2 FQNEAQ (reference sequence). CDR3 bases: TGTGCCAGCAGCTTAGGCCAGCGGGAGATGAATGAGCAGTTCTTC. The encoded protein is CASSLGQREMNEQFF.

The chain recombines TRBV21-1 with TRBJ1-1; the D call of TRBD1 is as the table states it, not checked on the DNA. TRBV21-1 is given as a pseudogene. The CDR3 extends over 15 amino acids. CDR3 sequence (DNA): TGTGCCAGCAGCCAGGGGAAGTGGATGAACACTGAAGCTTTCTTT. Translated, it gives CASSQGKWMNTEAFF.

CDR3 bases: TGCGCCAGCAGCCAAGGGACTAGCGGCAACCCTCGCGAGCAGTACTTC. This sequence encodes CASSQGTSGNPREQYF. The chain employs TRBV5-1 and TRBJ2-5; 11 bases are a match to TRBD2. Gene TRBJ2-7 matches the end of the DNA better, so the J call may be wrong. CDR1 SGHRS and CDR2 YFSETQ come from the germline V gene. The CDR3 is 16 amino acids.

The chain combines TRBV5-1 with TRBJ1-1, with D hard to call. CDR1 and CDR2 from the germline V gene are SGHRS and YFSETQ. CDR3 length: 14 residues. V was clipped by 0 bases and J by 5 bases, with 11 bases between them. The CDR3 loop reads CASSLDKGRTEAFF. The CDR3 nucleotides read TGCGCCAGCAGCTTGGATAAGGGTAGGACTGAAGCTTTCTTT.

The V and J genes are TRBV29-1 and TRBJ2-5, with 13 bases aligning to TRBD2. V shed 6 bases, J shed 5 bases, and the junction held 6 bases outside the gene matches. This CDR3 has 14 amino acids. Germline V gene data show CDR1 as SQVTM and CDR2 as ANQGSEA. The CDR3 DNA reads as TGCAGCGTCTGGACTAGCGGGAGTGTGGAGACCCAGTACTTC. Residues: CSVWTSGSVETQYF.

This clonotype was seen only a few times. The rearrangement links TRBV20-1 to TRBJ1-4; D may be TRBD1 (5 bases). The V and J ends lost 3 bases and 3 bases respectively, with 8 bases between them. Germline loops: CDR1 DFQATT, CDR2 SNEGSKA (reference sequence). The CDR3 loop spans 13 amino acids. CDR3 nucleotides: TGCAGTGCTAGGGAGGGGCCTAATGAAAAACTGTTTTTT. Translating it yields CSAREGPNEKLFF.

J is TRBJ2-7 and V is TRBV7-6; D gene uncertain. Germline lookup yields CDR1 SGHVS and CDR2 FNYEAQ. The V and J ends lost 1 base and 2 bases respectively, with 12 bases between them. This CDR3 spans 15 amino acids. The CDR3 bases are TGTGCCAGCAGCTTAGGCCAGGTCCCTGCCTACGAGCAGTACTTC. This gives the protein CASSLGQVPAYEQYF.

V gene TRBV6-5 combines with J gene TRBJ2-1; maybe TRBD1 (6 bases). Germline CDR1 and CDR2: MNHEY and SVGAGI. The CDR3 runs to 15 residues. With 5 bases removed from V and 0 bases from J, the gap between germline ends came to 11 bases. CDR3: CASSTRQVSYNEQFF. The DNA of the CDR3 is TGTGCCAGCAGTACTCGACAGGTCTCCTACAATGAGCAGTTCTTC.

V is TRBV29-1 and J is TRBJ2-1; D is uncertain. Germline CDR1 is SQVTM and CDR2 is ANQGSEA. The CDR3 is 14 residues long. Deletions cut 7 bases from V and 2 bases from J, with 15 bases between. This CDR3 is CSAERARTYNEQFF. The CDR3, as DNA: TGCAGCGCCGAAAGAGCCCGCACCTACAATGAGCAGTTCTTC.

V gene TRBV28 combines with J gene TRBJ1-5, with D possibly matching TRBD1 (5 bases). This CDR3 contains 15 residues. Germline V CDR1 and CDR2: MDHEN, SYDVKM. The germline V and J ends were trimmed by 6 bases and 2 bases, with 14 bases remaining between them. DNA for the CDR3: TGTGCCAGCAGCCGGTGGGACGGTGGCAATCAGCCCCAGCATTTT. It is translated as CASSRWDGGNQPQHF.

This clonotype was recorded a few times. The chain couples TRBV3-1 to TRBJ2-7, with D possibly matching TRBD1 (7 bases). Trimming pared 5 bases from V and 4 bases from J, leaving 18 bases between. Germline V lookup: CDR1 LGHDT, CDR2 YNNKEL (reference sequence). The CDR3 runs 15 residues. CDR3 region: CASSERQGRGYEQYF. CDR3 bases: TGTGCCAGCAGCGAACGACAGGGTCGGGGGTACGAGCAGTACTTC.

The gene calls are TRBV11-2 and TRBJ1-1, with 9 bases identical to TRBD1. The junction had 5 bases not matched to a gene; V was cut back by 5 bases and J by 4 bases. This CDR3 spans 14 amino acids. Germline CDR1 is SGHAT and CDR2 is FQNNGV. The chain's CDR3 is CASSVAQGATEAFF. CDR3 bases: TGTGCCAGCAGCGTAGCACAGGGGGCCACTGAAGCTTTCTTT.

This clonotype was counted a few times. This chain joins TRBV5-1 and TRBJ2-4; possibly TRBD1 or TRBD2 for D (5 bases each). Germline values: CDR1 SGHRS, CDR2 YFSETQ. CDR3 size: 12 residues. Deletions cut 8 bases from V and 6 bases from J, with 12 bases between. The CDR3 DNA sequence: TGCGCCAGTCGGGACCGTTTAAACATTCAGTACTTC. This codes for CASRDRLNIQYF.

The V and J genes are TRBV27 and TRBJ1-2; TRBD1 might be the D (6 bases). Germline V CDR1 and CDR2: MNHEY, SMNVEV (reference sequence). CDR3 size: 14 residues. The V and J ends lost 6 bases and 7 bases respectively, with 18 bases between them. This CDR3 is CASRLRGTVTGYTF. CDR3 DNA: TGTGCCAGCAGACTCAGGGGTACAGTTACTGGCTACACCTTC.

The chain recombines TRBV21-1 with TRBJ2-7; TRBD2, the D gene given by the table, was not confirmed from the DNA. TRBV21-1 is tagged as a pseudogene. The CDR3 has 18 residues. CDR3 protein: CASSKFPSGRPKSYEQYF. The CDR3 coding sequence is TGTGCCAGCAGCAAATTCCCTAGCGGGAGGCCCAAATCCTACGAGCAGTACTTC.